This T cell receptor beta chain appears in the sequencing data of a study of CD8+ T cells in alopecia areata. Notes on the study in general: Lesional scalp exceeded normal scalp in clonality, especially in alopecia totalis/universalis.

Once RNA had been extracted, it was reverse transcribed into cDNA to act as the sequencing template. Repertoires were generated with immunoSEQ multiplex PCR, while TCRdb's copy carries only in-frame clones and drops some. The sample holds over 150,000 clones; roughly 60% are singletons and the top ten take 1.7%. Germline assignment: CDR1 SGHRS and CDR2 YFSETQ. V lost 1 base and J 8 bases, leaving 12 bases between the germline ends. The CDR3 extends over 13 amino acids. Turning to this clone: Its antigen is undetermined.

The material sequenced was CD4+ T cells sorted from blood, taken at week 0. The TCR comes from a human donor with alopecia areata. This chain connects TRBV5-1 to TRBJ1-2; D ambiguous. CDR3 nucleotide sequence: TGCGCCAGCAGCTTGTCCCTAGGGAGCGGCTACACCTTC. As protein: CASSLSLGSGYTF. Combining the CDR3 with reference TRBV5-1 and TRBJ1-2 gives the whole variable domain KAGVTQTPRYLIKTRGQQVTLSCSPISGHRSVSWYQQTPGQGLQFLFEYFSETQRNKGNFPGRFSGRQFSNSRSEMNVSTLELGDSALYLCASSLSLGSGYTFGSGTRLTVV.